This T cell receptor (beta chain) was sequenced for a study of Ad26.COV2.S vaccination and SARS-CoV-2 variants. Study information: A participant enrolled in the COV1001 Ad26.COV2.S trial arm provided the sample.

Overall study results and limits: The study found similar non-spike TCR breadth in vaccine and placebo recipients. It was reported that spike-specific CD8+ and CD4+ T cell responses were substantially broad after vaccination.

A word on this clone: Its antigen is currently unknown.

The repertoire was sequenced with immunoSEQ multiplex PCR; TCRdb's copy has only in-frame clones and lacks some. The sample has hundreds of thousands of clones, around 89% seen once. From germline, CDR1 is SNHLY and CDR2 FYNNEI. Germline trimming cut 5 bases from V and 9 bases from J; bases unmatched to any gene: 9. The CDR3 has 14 amino acids. Treatment here: around 19 received Ad26.COV2.S at low or high dose, single or two shots; about five received placebo; per-sample allocation not given. Day 63 after the first injection of vaccine or placebo was the sampling time. The gene calls are TRBV2 and TRBJ1-5; 8 bases align to TRBD1. This sample comprised peripheral blood, obtained in a trial of Ad26.COV2.S vaccine versus placebo. This clonotype was obtained from a person between 18 and 65 years old who received the Ad26.COV2.S COVID-19 vaccine or a placebo. CDR3 in DNA: TGTGCCAGCAGTACAGGGGGTGGGTTTCGGCCCCAGCATTTT. Protein: CASSTGGGFRPQHF.